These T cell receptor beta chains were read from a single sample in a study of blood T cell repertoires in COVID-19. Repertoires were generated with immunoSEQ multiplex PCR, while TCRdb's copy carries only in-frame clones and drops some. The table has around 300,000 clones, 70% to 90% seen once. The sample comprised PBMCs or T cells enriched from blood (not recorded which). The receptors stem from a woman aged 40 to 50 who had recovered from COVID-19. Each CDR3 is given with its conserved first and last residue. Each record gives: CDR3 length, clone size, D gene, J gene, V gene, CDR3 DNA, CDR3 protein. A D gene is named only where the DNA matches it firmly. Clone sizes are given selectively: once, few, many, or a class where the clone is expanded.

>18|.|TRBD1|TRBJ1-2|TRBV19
TGTGCCAGTAGTCCCTATAGGGGGACAGGGGGCGCGTTATATGGCTACACCTTC
CASSPYRGTGGALYGYTF
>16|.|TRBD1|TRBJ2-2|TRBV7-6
TGTGCCAGCAGCCCTACAGGGGGCCCGAACACCGGGGAGCTGTTTTTT
CASSPTGGPNTGELFF
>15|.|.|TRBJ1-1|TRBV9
TGTGCCAGCAAGGAACTTGGGGGCGCAGGTACTGAAGCTTTCTTT
CASKELGGAGTEAFF
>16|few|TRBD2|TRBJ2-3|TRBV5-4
TGTGCCAGCAGCCTACATGTAGCGGGACGCACAGATACGCAGTATTTT
CASSLHVAGRTDTQYF
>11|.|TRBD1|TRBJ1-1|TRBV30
TGTGCCCGGGCCTCGACAGGGAAAGCTTTCTTT
CARASTGKAFF
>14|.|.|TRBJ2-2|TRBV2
TGTGCCAGCACAAGGGGATCTAACACCGGGGAGCTGTTTTTT
CASTRGSNTGELFF
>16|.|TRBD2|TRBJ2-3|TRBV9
TGTGCCAGCAGCAAAACGGGACTAGCGGGGCCAGATACGCAGTATTTT
CASSKTGLAGPDTQYF
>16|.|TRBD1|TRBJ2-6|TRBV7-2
TGTGCCAGCAGCTTTGCAGGGGGCTCTGGGGCCAACGTCCTGACTTTC
CASSFAGGSGANVLTF
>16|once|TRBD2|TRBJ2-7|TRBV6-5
TGTGCCAGCAGTTACACCCAACTAGCGGGAGGGTACGAGCAGTACTTC
CASSYTQLAGGYEQYF
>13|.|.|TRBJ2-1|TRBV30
TGTGCCTGGAGTGTAAGCCGCGGGAATGAGCAGTTCTTC
CAWSVSRGNEQFF
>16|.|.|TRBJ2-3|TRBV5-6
TGTGCCAGCAGCTTGGTCCCAGGGCTCAGCACAGATACGCAGTATTTT
CASSLVPGLSTDTQYF
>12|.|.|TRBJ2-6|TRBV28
TGTGCCAGCGCAAACAGGGCCAACGTCCTGACTTTC
CASANRANVLTF
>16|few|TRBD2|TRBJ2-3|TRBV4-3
TGCGCCAGCAGCCACACTAGCGGGAGATTGGAAGATACGCAGTATTTT
CASSHTSGRLEDTQYF
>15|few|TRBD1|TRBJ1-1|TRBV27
TGTGCCAGCAGTCGAATTACCCCAGGGGGTGGTGGGGCTTTCTTT
CASSRITPGGGGAFF
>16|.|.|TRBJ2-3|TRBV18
TGTGCCAGCTCACCCCTCGTCCGGGGGACCACAGATACGCAGTATTTT
CASSPLVRGTTDTQYF
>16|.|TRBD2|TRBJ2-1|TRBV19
TGTGCCAGTAGTATCCAACTAGCGGGAGAGGACAATGAGCAGTTCTTC
CASSIQLAGEDNEQFF
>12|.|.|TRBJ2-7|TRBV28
TGTGCCAGCAGTGGACAGCCCTACGAGCAGTACTTC
CASSGQPYEQYF
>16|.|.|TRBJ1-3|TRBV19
TGTGCCAGTATCGAGGGTCGGGGGGCGTACGGAAACACCATATATTTT
CASIEGRGAYGNTIYF
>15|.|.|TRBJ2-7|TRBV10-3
TGTGCCATCAGTGACAGGGGCGCTCAGACCTACGAGCAGTACTTC
CAISDRGAQTYEQYF
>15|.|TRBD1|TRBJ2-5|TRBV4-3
TGCGCCAGCAGCCATCCCTCTACAGGGGGGCAGACCCAGTACTTC
CASSHPSTGGQTQYF
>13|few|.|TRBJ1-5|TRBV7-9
TGTGCCAGCAGCTTAGAGGGAGCCCCAGCCCAGCATTTT
CASSLEGAPAQHF
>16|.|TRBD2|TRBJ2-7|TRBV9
TGTGCCAGCAGCGTAGATAGCGGGGTCCTCTCCTACGAGCAGTACTTC
CASSVDSGVLSYEQYF
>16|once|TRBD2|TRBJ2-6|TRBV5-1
TGCGCCCGCAGCGCTGCGGGGGGGTACGGGGCCAACGTCCTGACTTTC
CARSAAGGYGANVLTF
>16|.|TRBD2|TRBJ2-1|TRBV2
TGTGCCAGCAGCGACCCGGGACTAAGCTCCTACAATGAGCAGTTCTTC
CASSDPGLSSYNEQFF
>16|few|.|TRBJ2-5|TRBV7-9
TGTGCCAGCAGCTCAACGGACGGACTGTACCAAGAGACCCAGTACTTC
CASSSTDGLYQETQYF
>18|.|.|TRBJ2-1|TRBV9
TGTGCCAGCAGCGGCTCCACTGGGCCAGGGGCCTTTTTCAATGAGCAGTTCTTC
CASSGSTGPGAFFNEQFF
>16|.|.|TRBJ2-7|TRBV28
TGTGCCAGCAGCATCCCCCCCTACAGGACGGCGCCCGAGCAGTACTTC
CASSIPPYRTAPEQYF
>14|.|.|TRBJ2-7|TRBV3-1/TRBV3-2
TGTGCCAGCAGCCCAGTAGGGGACTTAAGCGAGCAGTACTTC
CASSPVGDLSEQYF
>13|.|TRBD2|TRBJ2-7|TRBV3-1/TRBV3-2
TGTGCCAGCAGCCTACTAGCGGGTGACGAGCAGTACTTC
CASSLLAGDEQYF
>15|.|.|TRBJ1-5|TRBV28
TGTGCCAGCAGTTTAGATCAGGGCTTGAACAGGCCCCAGCATTTT
CASSLDQGLNRPQHF
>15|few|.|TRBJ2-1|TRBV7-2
TGTGCCAGCAGCTTAGATCCGGGAACCTACAATGAGCAGTTCTTC
CASSLDPGTYNEQFF
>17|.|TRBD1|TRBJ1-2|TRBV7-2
TGTGCCAGCAGCCCACATCCGAGGGGACAGGGGGCTTTGGGCTACACCTTC
CASSPHPRGQGALGYTF
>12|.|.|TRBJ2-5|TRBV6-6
TGTGCCAGCACAGAGCGTCAAGAGACCCAGTACTTC
CASTERQETQYF
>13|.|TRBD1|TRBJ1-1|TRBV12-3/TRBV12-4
TGTGCCAGCAGCTTGGGACAGGGGTCTGAAGCTTTCTTT
CASSLGQGSEAFF
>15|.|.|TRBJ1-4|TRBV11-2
TGTGCCAGCAGCTTAGAAACAGCACTTAATGAAAAACTGTTTTTT
CASSLETALNEKLFF
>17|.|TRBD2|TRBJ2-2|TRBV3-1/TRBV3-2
TGTGCCAGCAGCCAAGATTTGGGACTAGCGGGAGCCGGGGAGCTGTTTTTT
CASSQDLGLAGAGELFF